Described below is a single TCR beta chain sequence and its context. Antigen specificity is unknown. This entry is derived from a study of identical twins. Study-wide findings and caveats: Cord blood's abundant beta clonotypes had fewer insertions, unlike memory repertoires. Less excess twin sharing appeared in beta out-of-frame sequences.

TCRdb ran MiXCR on the 5' RACE reads and lists one entry per CDR3 protein. The table shows some 900,000 distinct CDR3 sequences, with 9% to 15% occurring only once. The donor group consisted entirely of healthy Caucasians. V trimming: 4 bases; J trimming: 0 bases; junction bases outside the gene matches: 5. The germline gives CDR1 MNHNS, CDR2 SASEGT. CDR3 size: 15 residues. This sample was also put to use in a study of yellow fever vaccine responses in identical twins.

This TCR derives from a young woman in good health. The chain recombines TRBV6-1 with TRBJ1-2, with 7 bases that match TRBD1. Sequenced: PBMCs. The CDR3 sequence is CASSVRQGSNYGYTF. CDR3 nucleotide sequence: TGTGCCAGCAGTGTGAGACAGGGTTCTAACTATGGCTACACCTTC.